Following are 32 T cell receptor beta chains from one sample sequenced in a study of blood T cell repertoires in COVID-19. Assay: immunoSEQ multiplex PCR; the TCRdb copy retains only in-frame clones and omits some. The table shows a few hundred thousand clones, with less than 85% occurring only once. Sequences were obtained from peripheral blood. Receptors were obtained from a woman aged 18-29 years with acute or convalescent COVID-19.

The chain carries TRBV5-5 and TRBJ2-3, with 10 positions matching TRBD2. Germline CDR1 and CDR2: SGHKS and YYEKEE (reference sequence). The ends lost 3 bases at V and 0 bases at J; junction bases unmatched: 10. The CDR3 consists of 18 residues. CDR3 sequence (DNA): TGTGCCAGCAGCTGGGGCCCTAGCGGGAGAACTAGCACAGATACGCAGTATTTT. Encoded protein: CASSWGPSGRTSTDTQYF.

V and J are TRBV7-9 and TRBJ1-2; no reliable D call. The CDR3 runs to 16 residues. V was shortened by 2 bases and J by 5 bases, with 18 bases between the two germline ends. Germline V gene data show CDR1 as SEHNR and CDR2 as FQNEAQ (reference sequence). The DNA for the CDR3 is TGTGCCAGCAGCTTAACCCCCGGGGTAGGAAGGTATGGCTACACCTTC. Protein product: CASSLTPGVGRYGYTF.

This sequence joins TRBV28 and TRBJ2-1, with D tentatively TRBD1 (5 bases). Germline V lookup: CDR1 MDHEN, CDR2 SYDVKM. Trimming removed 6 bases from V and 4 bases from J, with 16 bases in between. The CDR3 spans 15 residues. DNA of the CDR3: TGTGCCAGCAGCACTCCCAGGGTGTTGTACAATGAGCAGTTCTTC. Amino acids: CASSTPRVLYNEQFF.

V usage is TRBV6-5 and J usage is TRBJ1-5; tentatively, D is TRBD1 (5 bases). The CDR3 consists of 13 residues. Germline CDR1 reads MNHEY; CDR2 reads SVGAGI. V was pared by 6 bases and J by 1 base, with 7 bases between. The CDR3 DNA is TGTGCCAGCAGAAGACAGAGCAATCAGCCCCAGCATTTT. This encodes CASRRQSNQPQHF.

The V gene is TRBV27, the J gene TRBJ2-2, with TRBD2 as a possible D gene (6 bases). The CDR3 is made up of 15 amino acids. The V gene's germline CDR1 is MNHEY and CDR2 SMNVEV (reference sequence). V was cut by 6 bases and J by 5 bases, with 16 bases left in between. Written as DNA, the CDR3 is TGTGCCAGCAGCCACGGGGGATATCGGACCGGGGAGCTGTTTTTT. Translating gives CASSHGGYRTGELFF.

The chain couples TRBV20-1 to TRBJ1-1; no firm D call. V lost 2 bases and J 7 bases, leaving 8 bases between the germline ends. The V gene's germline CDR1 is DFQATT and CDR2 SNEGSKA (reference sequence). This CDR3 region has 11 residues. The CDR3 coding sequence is TGCAGTGCTAGACCGGAGATTGAAGCTTTCTTT. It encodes CSARPEIEAFF.

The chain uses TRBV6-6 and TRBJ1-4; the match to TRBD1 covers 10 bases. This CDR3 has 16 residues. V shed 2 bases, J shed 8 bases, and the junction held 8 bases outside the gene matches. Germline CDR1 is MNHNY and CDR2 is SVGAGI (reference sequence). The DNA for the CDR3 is TGTGCCAGCAGTTACGCCGCTCGGACAGGGGGAGAAAAACTGTTTTTT. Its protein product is CASSYAARTGGEKLFF.

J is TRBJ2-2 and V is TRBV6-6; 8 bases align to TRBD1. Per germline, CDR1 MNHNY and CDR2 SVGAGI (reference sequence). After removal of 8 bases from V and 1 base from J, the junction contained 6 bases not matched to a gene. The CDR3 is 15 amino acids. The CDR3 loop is CASAGTGKNTGELFF. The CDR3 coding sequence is TGTGCCAGCGCCGGGACAGGCAAGAACACCGGGGAGCTGTTTTTT.

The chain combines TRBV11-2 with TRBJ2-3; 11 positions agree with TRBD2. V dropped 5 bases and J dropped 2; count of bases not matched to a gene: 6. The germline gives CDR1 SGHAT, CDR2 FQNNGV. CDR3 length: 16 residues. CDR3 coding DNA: TGTGCCAGCAGCCGAACTAGCGGGAGATTCACAGATACGCAGTATTTT. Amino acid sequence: CASSRTSGRFTDTQYF.

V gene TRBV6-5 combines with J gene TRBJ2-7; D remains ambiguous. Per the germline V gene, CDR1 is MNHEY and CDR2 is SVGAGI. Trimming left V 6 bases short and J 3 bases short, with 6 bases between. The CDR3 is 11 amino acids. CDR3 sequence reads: CASSSIYEQYF. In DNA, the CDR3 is TGTGCCAGCAGCTCTATCTACGAGCAGTACTTC.

In nucleotides, the CDR3 is TGTGCCAGCAGTTACTCTGTGACCGGCGGTCAGCCCCAGCATTTT. Translation gives CASSYSVTGGQPQHF. The V gene is TRBV6-5, the J gene TRBJ1-5, with D hard to call. Trimming took off 0 bases at V and 6 bases at J, with 12 bases between the two ends. The CDR3 spans 15 residues. CDR1 is MNHEY and CDR2 is SVGAGI in the germline V gene.

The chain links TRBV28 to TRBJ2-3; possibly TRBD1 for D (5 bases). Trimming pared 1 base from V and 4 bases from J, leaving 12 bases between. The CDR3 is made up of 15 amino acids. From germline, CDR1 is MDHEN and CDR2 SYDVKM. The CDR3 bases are TGTGCCAGCAGTTTATTCCGGGCCAGGGCAGATACGCAGTATTTT. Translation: CASSLFRARADTQYF.

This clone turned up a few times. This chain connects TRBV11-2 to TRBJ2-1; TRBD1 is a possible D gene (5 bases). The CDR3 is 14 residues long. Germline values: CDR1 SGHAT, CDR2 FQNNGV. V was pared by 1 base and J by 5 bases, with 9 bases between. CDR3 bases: TGTGCCAGCAGCTTAGTAAACAGGAACAATGAGCAGTTCTTC. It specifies CASSLVNRNNEQFF.

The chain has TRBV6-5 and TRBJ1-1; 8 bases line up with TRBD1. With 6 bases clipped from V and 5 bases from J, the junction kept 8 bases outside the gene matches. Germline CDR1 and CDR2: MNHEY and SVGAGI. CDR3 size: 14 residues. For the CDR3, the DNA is TGTGCCAGCAGCCCACAGGGGGATTTAACTGAAGCTTTCTTT. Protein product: CASSPQGDLTEAFF.

The DNA for the CDR3 is TGTGCCAGCAGCCGGACTGCGGGACAGGGGCCAGATACGCAGTATTTT. It codes for CASSRTAGQGPDTQYF. The chain combines TRBV7-8 with TRBJ2-3; 10 bases agree with TRBD1. Germline trimming cut 5 bases from V and 4 bases from J; bases unmatched to any gene: 9. Germline V lookup: CDR1 SGHVS, CDR2 FQNEAQ. This CDR3 has 16 residues.

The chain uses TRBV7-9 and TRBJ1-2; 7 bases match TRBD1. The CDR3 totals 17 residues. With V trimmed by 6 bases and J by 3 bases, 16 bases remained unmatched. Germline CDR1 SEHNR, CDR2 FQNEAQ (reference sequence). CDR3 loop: CASRDLREQGTYYGYTF. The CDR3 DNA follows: TGTGCCAGCAGAGACTTGAGGGAACAGGGGACGTACTATGGCTACACCTTC. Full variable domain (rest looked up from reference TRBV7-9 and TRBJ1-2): DTGVSQNPRHKITKRGQNVTFRCDPISEHNRLYWYRQTLGQGPEFLTYFQNEAQLEKSRLLSDRFSAERPKGSFSTLEIQRTEQGDSAMYLCASRDLREQGTYYGYTFGSGTRLTVV.

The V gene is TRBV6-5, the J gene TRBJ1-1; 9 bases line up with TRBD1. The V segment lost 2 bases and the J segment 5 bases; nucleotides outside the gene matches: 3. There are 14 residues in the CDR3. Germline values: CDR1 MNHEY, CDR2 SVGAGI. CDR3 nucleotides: TGTGCCAGCAGTTACCGGACAGGGGCAACTGAAGCTTTCTTT. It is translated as CASSYRTGATEAFF.

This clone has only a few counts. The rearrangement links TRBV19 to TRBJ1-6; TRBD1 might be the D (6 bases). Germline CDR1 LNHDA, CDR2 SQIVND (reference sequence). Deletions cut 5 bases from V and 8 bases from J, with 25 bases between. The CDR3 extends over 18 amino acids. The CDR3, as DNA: TGTGCCAGTAGTGGGGGACTAATTCCAGGGGCCGGGGATTCACCCCTCCACTTT. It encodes CASSGGLIPGAGDSPLHF.

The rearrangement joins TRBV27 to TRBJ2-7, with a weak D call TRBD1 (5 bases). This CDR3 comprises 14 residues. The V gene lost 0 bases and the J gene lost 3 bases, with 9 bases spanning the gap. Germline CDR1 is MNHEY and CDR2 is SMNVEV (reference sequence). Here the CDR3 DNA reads TGTGCCAGCAGTTTATCCGGACAATACTACGAGCAGTACTTC. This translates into CASSLSGQYYEQYF.

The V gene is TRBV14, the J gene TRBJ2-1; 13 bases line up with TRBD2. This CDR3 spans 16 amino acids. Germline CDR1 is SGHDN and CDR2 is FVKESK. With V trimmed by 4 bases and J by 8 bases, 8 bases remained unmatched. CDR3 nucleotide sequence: TGTGCCAGCAGCCCCTGGACTAGCGGGAGTACATATGAGCAGTTCTTC. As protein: CASSPWTSGSTYEQFF.

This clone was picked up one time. The CDR3 is CASSYSGTSEQPQHF. CDR3 in DNA: TGTGCCAGCAGTTACTCCGGGACATCGGAACAGCCCCAGCATTTT. The chain carries TRBV6-5 and TRBJ1-5, with D tentatively TRBD1 (6 bases). The CDR3 length is 15 residues. The V gene lost 0 bases and the J gene lost 7 bases, with 13 bases spanning the gap. Germline values: CDR1 MNHEY, CDR2 SVGAGI.

The CDR3 is CASSYLSGPNTDTQYF. The CDR3 DNA sequence: TGTGCCAGCAGCTACCTTAGCGGGCCTAACACAGATACGCAGTATTTT. The chain joins TRBV5-4 to TRBJ2-3, with 7 bases lining up with TRBD2. V lost 3 bases to trimming and J lost 2 bases; unmatched junction nucleotides: 9. The CDR3 has 16 amino acids. Germline values: CDR1 SGHNT, CDR2 YYREEE (reference sequence). Variable domain in full (rest from reference TRBV5-4 and TRBJ2-3): ETGVTQSPTHLIKTRGQQVTLRCSSQSGHNTVSWYQQALGQGPQFIFQYYREEENGRGNFPPRFSGLQFPNYSSELNVNALELDDSALYLCASSYLSGPNTDTQYFGPGTRLTVL.

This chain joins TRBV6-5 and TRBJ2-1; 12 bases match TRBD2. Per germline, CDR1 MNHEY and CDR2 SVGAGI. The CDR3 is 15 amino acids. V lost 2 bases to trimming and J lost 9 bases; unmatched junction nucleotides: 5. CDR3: CASSYGLAGGSEQFF. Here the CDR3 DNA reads TGTGCCAGCAGTTACGGGCTAGCGGGAGGGAGTGAGCAGTTCTTC.

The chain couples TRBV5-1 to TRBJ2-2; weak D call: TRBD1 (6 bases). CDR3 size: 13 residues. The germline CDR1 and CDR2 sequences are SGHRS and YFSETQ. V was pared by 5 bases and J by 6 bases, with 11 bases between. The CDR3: CASSLGTPGELFF. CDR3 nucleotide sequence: TGCGCCAGCAGTCTGGGGACACCCGGGGAGCTGTTTTTT.

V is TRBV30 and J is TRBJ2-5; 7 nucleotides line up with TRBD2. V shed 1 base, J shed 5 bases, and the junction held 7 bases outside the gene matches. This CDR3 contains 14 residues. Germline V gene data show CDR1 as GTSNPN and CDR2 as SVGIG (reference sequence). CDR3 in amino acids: CAWSGLAVGETQYF. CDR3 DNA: TGTGCCTGGAGTGGCCTAGCGGTGGGGGAGACCCAGTACTTC.

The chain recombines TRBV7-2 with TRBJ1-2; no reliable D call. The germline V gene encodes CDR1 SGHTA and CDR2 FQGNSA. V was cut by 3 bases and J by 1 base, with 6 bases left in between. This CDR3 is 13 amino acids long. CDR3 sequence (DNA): TGTGCCAGCAGCTTTACAGATAACTATGGCTACACCTTC. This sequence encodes CASSFTDNYGYTF.

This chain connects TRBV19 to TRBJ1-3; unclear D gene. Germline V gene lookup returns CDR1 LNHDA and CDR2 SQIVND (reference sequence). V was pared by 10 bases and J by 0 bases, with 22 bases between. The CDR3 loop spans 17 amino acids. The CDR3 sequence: CATIPRAALFSGNTIYF. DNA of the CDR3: TGTGCCACCATACCGAGGGCAGCACTTTTCTCTGGAAACACCATATATTTT.

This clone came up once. The CDR3 is CASSVGQGYTDTQYF. In DNA, the CDR3 is TGTGCCAGCAGCGTCGGACAGGGGTACACAGATACGCAGTATTTT. V is TRBV9 and J is TRBJ2-3; 9 nucleotides line up with TRBD1. This CDR3 has 15 amino acids. J gave up 2 bases and V 2 bases, and 3 bases lay outside the gene matches. Germline CDR1 and CDR2: SGDLS and YYNGEE.

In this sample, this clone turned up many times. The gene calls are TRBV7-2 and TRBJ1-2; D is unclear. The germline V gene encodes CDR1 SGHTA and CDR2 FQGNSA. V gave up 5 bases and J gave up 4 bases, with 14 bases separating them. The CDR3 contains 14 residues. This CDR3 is CASSPGGLSYGYTF. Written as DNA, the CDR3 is TGTGCCAGCAGCCCCGGAGGGTTAAGCTATGGCTACACCTTC. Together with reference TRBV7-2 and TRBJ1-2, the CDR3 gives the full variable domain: GAGVSQSPSNKVTEKGKDVELRCDPISGHTALYWYRQSLGQGLEFLIYFQGNSAPDKSGLPSDRFSAERTGGSVSTLTIQRTQQEDSAVYLCASSPGGLSYGYTFGSGTRLTVV.

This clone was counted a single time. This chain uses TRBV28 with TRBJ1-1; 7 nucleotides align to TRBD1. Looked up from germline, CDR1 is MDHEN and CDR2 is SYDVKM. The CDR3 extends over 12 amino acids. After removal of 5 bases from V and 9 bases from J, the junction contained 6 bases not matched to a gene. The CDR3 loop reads CASSDQTGKAFF. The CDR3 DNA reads TGTGCCAGCAGTGACCAGACAGGGAAAGCTTTCTTT.

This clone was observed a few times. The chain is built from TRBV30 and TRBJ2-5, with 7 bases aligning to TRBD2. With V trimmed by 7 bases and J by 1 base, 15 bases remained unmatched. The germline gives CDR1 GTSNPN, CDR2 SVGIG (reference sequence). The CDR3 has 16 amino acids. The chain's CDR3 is CASETPGLRFQETQYF. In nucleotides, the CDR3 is TGTGCCTCGGAGACCCCGGGACTACGATTCCAAGAGACCCAGTACTTC. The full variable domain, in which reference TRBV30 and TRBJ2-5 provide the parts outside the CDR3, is SQTIHQWPATLVQPVGSPLSLECTVEGTSNPNLYWYRQAAGRGLQLLFYSVGIGQISSEVPQNLSASRPQDRQFILSSKKLLLSDSGFYLCASETPGLRFQETQYFGPGTRLLVL.

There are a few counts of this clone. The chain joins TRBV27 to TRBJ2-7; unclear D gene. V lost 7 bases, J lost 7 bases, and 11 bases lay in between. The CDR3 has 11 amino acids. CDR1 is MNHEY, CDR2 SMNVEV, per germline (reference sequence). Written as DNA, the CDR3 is TGTGCCAGCATAGCCATAGGAGAGCAGTACTTC. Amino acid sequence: CASIAIGEQYF.